The 8 T cell receptor beta chains in this list originate from one sample, sequenced in a study of cytomegalovirus exposure and HLA in healthy donors (dated by TCRdb to 2015 to 2018). Libraries were constructed by the immunoSEQ multiplex PCR assay. What TCRdb holds here is the immuneACCESS table cut down to in-frame rearrangements. Part of the clones is not present; checked against another copy, under half of the missing clones reflect an unresolved V gene, and the others are unexplained. This sample gives tens of thousands of clones in total; about 90% of them show up just once. Together, the top ten hold 3% to 4.5% of the sample. The sample consisted of PBMCs. The receptors were gathered from a woman aged 18-30 years in good health and CMV-seropositive.

This chain joins TRBV5-8 and TRBJ1-5; D ambiguous. CDR1 is SGHTS and CDR2 is YDEGEE in the germline V gene. The CDR3 is made up of 13 amino acids. The V end was cut by 3 bases, the J end by 5 bases, with 9 bases between. The CDR3 loop is CASSYDIYQPQHF. The CDR3 DNA reads TGTGCCAGCAGCTACGACATTTATCAGCCCCAGCATTTT.

This clone was counted a few times. The chain employs TRBV7-9 and TRBJ1-1; D possibly corresponds to TRBD1 (5 bases). Germline V lookup: CDR1 SEHNR, CDR2 FQNEAQ (reference sequence). The CDR3 covers 14 residues. The ends were cut back, 2 bases at V and 3 bases at J, with 10 bases in the middle. The CDR3 loop reads CASSLITGDTEAFF. For the CDR3, the DNA is TGTGCCAGCAGCTTAATAACAGGTGACACTGAAGCTTTCTTT.

The chain has TRBV6-1 and TRBJ2-7, with 7 bases aligning to TRBD1. Losses at the gene ends were 4 bases for V and 3 bases for J; bases not matched to a gene: 6. This CDR3 contains 14 residues. The germline V gene encodes CDR1 MNHNS and CDR2 SASEGT. CDR3 nucleotides: TGTGCCAGCAGTGCCCGGGACAGTGGCTACGAGCAGTACTTC. Its translation is CASSARDSGYEQYF.

The chain couples TRBV4-1 to TRBJ2-1; perhaps TRBD2 as D (7 bases). The CDR3 spans 16 residues. Per the germline V gene, CDR1 is MGHRA and CDR2 is YSYEKL. V was pared by 4 bases and J by 4 bases, with 17 bases between. The CDR3 reads CASSPEVGGGYNEQFF. The CDR3 bases are TGCGCCAGCAGCCCGGAAGTGGGAGGGGGATACAATGAGCAGTTCTTC.

The chain uses TRBV2 and TRBJ2-4; D unresolved. V lost 1 base and J 0 bases, leaving 10 bases between the germline ends. Germline loops: CDR1 SNHLY, CDR2 FYNNEI. This CDR3 spans 16 amino acids. The CDR3 is CASSEVVGLAKNIQYF. Written as DNA, the CDR3 is TGTGCCAGCAGTGAAGTGGTTGGGCTAGCCAAAAACATTCAGTACTTC.

The V gene is TRBV29-1, the J gene TRBJ2-2, with D perhaps TRBD1 (5 bases). The germline V gene encodes CDR1 SQVTM and CDR2 ANQGSEA. The length of the CDR3 is 17 residues. The V and J ends lost 1 base and 3 bases respectively, with 18 bases between them. DNA of the CDR3: TGCAGCGTTGAAGGCCTAGGACACGATGATTACACCGGGGAGCTGTTTTTT. Translation: CSVEGLGHDDYTGELFF.

In DNA form, the CDR3 reads TGTGCCAGCAGTCAGTCTAAACGGGACAGGAGAAAACTGTTTTTT. It translates to CASSQSKRDRRKLFF. The chain joins TRBV5-8 to TRBJ1-4; 8 nucleotides align to TRBD1. The CDR3 has 15 amino acids. The ends lost 5 bases at V and 10 bases at J; junction bases unmatched: 13. Per the germline V gene, CDR1 is SGHTS and CDR2 is YDEGEE. Complete variable domain (other parts from reference TRBV5-8 and TRBJ1-4): EAGVTQSPTHLIKTRGQQATLRCSPISGHTSVYWYQQALGLGLQFLLWYDEGEERNRGNFPPRFSGRQFPNYSSELNVNALELEDSALYLCASSQSKRDRRKLFFGSGTQLSVL.

The V and J genes are TRBV5-6 and TRBJ1-1; 8 bases agree with TRBD1. CDR3 size: 13 residues. From germline, CDR1 is SGHDT and CDR2 YYEEEE. The V segment lost 3 bases and the J segment 5 bases; nucleotides outside the gene matches: 3. The CDR3 region is CASSYDRGTEAFF. DNA for the CDR3: TGTGCCAGCAGCTACGACAGGGGTACTGAAGCTTTCTTT.